The rows below give T cell receptor beta chains drawn from one sample of a study of blood T cell repertoires in COVID-19. Method: immunoSEQ multiplex PCR; TCRdb's copy keeps in-frame clones and lacks some. The sample gives about 170,000 clones, around 80% of which show up once; approximately 12% is in the top ten. Material for sequencing was PBMCs or T cells enriched from blood (not recorded which). These receptors all come from a man aged 45-65 years who had recovered from COVID-19. CDR3s include the opening cysteine and the closing phenylalanine or tryptophan. D genes are given only for firm matches. Clone size is stated in some rows and not others, as once, few, many or a class when expanded.

TRBJ1-5,-,TRBD1,TRBV5-1,TGCGCCAGCAGCCTGGGGACAGGGCTGCATCAGCCCCAGCATTTT,CASSLGTGLHQPQHF
TRBJ2-1,few,-,TRBV3-1/TRBV3-2,TGTGCCAGCAGCCAGCCCCCGGGAACTAAGCAGTTCTTC,CASSQPPGTKQFF
TRBJ2-2,-,-,TRBV18,TGTGCCAGCTCATCACAGAAACAGGCCGGGGAGCTGTTTTTT,CASSSQKQAGELFF
TRBJ1-5,-,-,TRBV21-1,TGTGCCAGCAGCAAGGGACAGGGCCACTGTTGCCATAATCAGCCCCAGCATTTT,CASSKGQGHCCHNQPQHF
TRBJ2-1,-,TRBD2,TRBV7-8,TGTGCCAGCAGCTTAAGGGTCAGCGGGGGGGCCTACAATGAGCAGTTCTTC,CASSLRVSGGAYNEQFF
TRBJ2-7,-,-,TRBV29-1,TGCAGCGTTGAGACGGGGAGATCCTACGAGCAGTACTTC,CSVETGRSYEQYF
TRBJ1-2,-,-,TRBV30,TGTGCCTGGAGTAACGGGGTTGGCTACACCTTC,CAWSNGVGYTF
TRBJ1-3,-,-,TRBV7-9,TGTGCCAGCAGCCAGGATGTCTCTGGAAACACCATATATTTT,CASSQDVSGNTIYF
TRBJ2-1,-,-,TRBV4-1,TGCGCCAGCAGCCAAGTAGGGGCAGGACCTCGCAATGAGCAGTTCTTC,CASSQVGAGPRNEQFF
TRBJ2-3,-,TRBD2,TRBV5-4,TGTGCCAGCAGCTCCGCCCAGTCTAGCGGCGATGATACGCAGTATTTT,CASSSAQSSGDDTQYF
TRBJ1-2,-,-,TRBV29-1,TGCAGCGTTGAAGGGGCTCACTATGGCTACACCTTC,CSVEGAHYGYTF
TRBJ1-5,few,TRBD1,TRBV27,TGTGCCAGCAGCCCTCGACAGGGGATTAGCAATCAGCCCCAGCATTTT,CASSPRQGISNQPQHF
TRBJ2-2,-,TRBD2,TRBV5-4,TGTGCCAGCAGCTATAGCGGGGGGGCTGGCACCGGGGAGCTGTTTTTT,CASSYSGGAGTGELFF
TRBJ1-2,-,TRBD1,TRBV7-2,TGTGCCAGCAGCCTGGGACAGGGGGGAATATATGGCTACACCTTC,CASSLGQGGIYGYTF
TRBJ2-3,few,TRBD2,TRBV19,TGTGCCAGTAGCGGGAGGGTAGCGGGGAGGACCGAGGCAGATACGCAGTATTTT,CASSGRVAGRTEADTQYF
TRBJ1-4,-,-,TRBV18,TGTGCCAGCTCCCTAGGTGGGGGCTCGATTAATGAAAAACTGTTTTTT,CASSLGGGSINEKLFF
TRBJ2-5,-,-,TRBV10-3,TGTGCCATCAGCCCTACCGGGAGACAAGAGACCCAGTACTTC,CAISPTGRQETQYF
TRBJ2-7,-,-,TRBV5-1,TGCGCCAGCAGCTTGGCGTTCCACGAGCAGTACTTC,CASSLAFHEQYF
TRBJ2-3,-,TRBD2,TRBV5-4,TGTGCCAGCAGCTCCGCTCCCAGCGGGGGGGCTGGAGATACGCAGTATTTT,CASSSAPSGGAGDTQYF
TRBJ1-6,once,-,TRBV29-1,TGCAGCGTTCGTGCAGGCAAACCAGGTTCACCCCTCCACTTT,CSVRAGKPGSPLHF
TRBJ2-1,-,TRBD2,TRBV29-1,TGCAGCGGGGTGTGGCGGGGGGGCCTGGATGAGCAGTTCTTC,CSGVWRGGLDEQFF
TRBJ1-2,-,-,TRBV3-1/TRBV3-2,TGTGCCAGCTGGACTGGGCTCTATGGCTACACCTTC,CASWTGLYGYTF
TRBJ1-6,-,TRBD1,TRBV7-2,TGTGCCAGCAGCTTAGTGGGACAGGGCGGCTCACCCCTCCACTTT,CASSLVGQGGSPLHF
TRBJ2-5,-,TRBD1,TRBV5-1,TGCGCCAGCAGCCGGACAGGGGCGCGGGGAGAGACCCAGTACTTC,CASSRTGARGETQYF